This section outlines one TCR beta chain sequence together with its context. This entry is derived from a study of blood T cell repertoires in COVID-19. Overall study context: The analysed material was cDNA or gDNA that came from T cells, B-cell-depleted T cells, or PBMCs.

Per germline, CDR1 SGHDT and CDR2 YYEEEE. CDR3 length: 17 residues. Trimming cost V 4 bases and J 1 base, with 20 bases left between them. Per the study methods: Cell counts per sample came from amplifying reference gene primers. The protocol was immunoSEQ multiplex PCR, while the TCRdb copy is restricted to in-frame clones and leaves out a portion. The D gene and trimming were derived from the DNA, and the V and J assignments and clone size from that table. Of under 110,000 clones listed, over 55% are singletons. This chain connects TRBV5-6 to TRBJ1-2, with D tentatively TRBD1 (6 bases). This TCR came from a human donor with acute or convalescent COVID-19. The donor label of this sample is uncertain. Material: peripheral blood. For the CDR3, the DNA is TGTGCCAGCAGCCTCCCCCCACAGGGAAGGGGTAACTATGGCTACACCTTC. The encoded protein is CASSLPPQGRGNYGYTF.